These 32 T cell receptor beta chains share one sample of origin, sequenced in a study of cytomegalovirus exposure and HLA in healthy donors. The study ran its PCR with 60 Vbeta and 13 Jbeta primers. The table came from immunoSEQ multiplex PCR; TCRdb's copy has only in-frame clones and leaves some out. The data show about 130,000 clones, roughly two thirds seen once. Sequencing was done on a sample of PBMCs. Receptor source: a man aged 25-40 years in good health and CMV-seropositive.

The chain links TRBV5-1 to TRBJ2-1; 9 bases are a match to TRBD1. Germline V gene sequence: CDR1 SGHRS, CDR2 YFSETQ. The CDR3 has 16 amino acids. With V trimmed by 0 bases and J by 5 bases, 6 bases remained unmatched. The CDR3 reads CASSLVPQGAHNEQFF. CDR3 DNA sequence: TGCGCCAGCAGCTTGGTCCCACAGGGGGCACACAATGAGCAGTTCTTC.

This chain links TRBV5-1 with TRBJ1-4; 9 bases fit TRBD1. In germline, CDR1 is SGHRS, CDR2 YFSETQ. The V and J ends lost 5 bases and 8 bases, in that order; junction bases with no gene match: 16. The CDR3 loop spans 17 amino acids. The CDR3 here is CASSSTGGAYLGEKLFF. For the CDR3, the DNA is TGCGCCAGCAGTTCTACAGGGGGCGCATATTTAGGAGAAAAACTGTTTTTT.

This clone was seen just once. Different DNA sequences within this sample yield the same CDR3. The CDR3 spells CASSSLTSGSTDTQYF. CDR3 DNA: TGCGCCAGCAGCTCCCTGACTAGCGGGAGCACAGATACGCAGTATTTT. This chain links TRBV5-1 with TRBJ2-3, with 10 bases identical to TRBD2. Germline CDR1 is SGHRS and CDR2 is YFSETQ. The CDR3 is 16 amino acids. V gave up 3 bases and J gave up 0 bases; unmatched junction bases: 4.

The genes are TRBV30 and TRBJ1-6, with D possibly matching TRBD1 (6 bases). The ends were cut back, 3 bases at V and 6 bases at J, with 12 bases in the middle. The CDR3 is 14 residues long. Germline loops: CDR1 GTSNPN, CDR2 SVGIG (reference sequence). CDR3 coding DNA: TGTGCCTGGAGGGCAGGGGTTGGTAATTCACCCCTCCACTTT. Protein sequence: CAWRAGVGNSPLHF.

The chain links TRBV7-3 to TRBJ2-1; 7 bases match TRBD2. CDR1 and CDR2 (germline): SGHTA, FQGTGA. V gave up 8 bases and J gave up 9 bases; unmatched junction bases: 10. CDR3 size: 13 residues. The CDR3 DNA reads as TGTGCCAGCGGTGCGGGGGAGGGTCTTGAGCAGTTCTTC. As protein: CASGAGEGLEQFF.

The rearrangement joins TRBV10-3 to TRBJ2-3; possibly TRBD1 for D (6 bases). The CDR3 is 14 residues long. Germline V gene sequence: CDR1 ENHRY, CDR2 SYGVKD. The V gene lost 0 bases and the J gene lost 4 bases, with 8 bases spanning the gap. The CDR3 protein is CAISESQGADTQYF. CDR3 nucleotides: TGTGCCATCAGTGAGTCACAGGGCGCAGATACGCAGTATTTT.

This clone occurred a few times. The chain couples TRBV28 to TRBJ2-4, with a weak D call TRBD2 (5 bases). Trimming left V 7 bases short and J 0 bases short, with 22 bases between. Per the germline V gene, CDR1 is MDHEN and CDR2 is SYDVKM. The length of the CDR3 is 18 residues. The CDR3 DNA is TGTGCCAGCAACACCGGGCCTAAAAATGGACTAGCCAAAAACATTCAGTACTTC. Amino acids: CASNTGPKNGLAKNIQYF.

The CDR3 loop is CSAYLASGANEQFF. The CDR3 nucleotides are TGCAGCGCATATCTAGCCTCGGGAGCCAATGAGCAGTTCTTC. This chain uses TRBV29-1 with TRBJ2-1; possibly TRBD2 for D (6 bases). Between the trimmed V and J ends, which lost 7 bases and 6 bases, there was a span of 19 bases. The CDR3 contains 14 residues. Germline CDR1 reads SQVTM; CDR2 reads ANQGSEA.

The chain carries TRBV27 and TRBJ2-1; D gene uncertain. V lost 6 bases and J 9 bases, leaving 9 bases between the germline ends. The CDR3 totals 11 residues. The germline V gene has CDR1 MNHEY and CDR2 SMNVEV (reference sequence). The CDR3 nucleotides are TGTGCCAGCAGCCGCCGAGGTGAGCAGTTCTTC. This gives the protein CASSRRGEQFF.

For the CDR3, the DNA is TGTGCCAGCAGTGACTTGCAGGGTGATGGCTACACCTTC. This codes for CASSDLQGDGYTF. V usage is TRBV2 and J usage is TRBJ1-2; possibly TRBD1 for D (5 bases). V shed 3 bases and J shed 6 bases, with 11 bases lying between them. The CDR3 is 13 residues long. Germline CDR1 is SNHLY and CDR2 is FYNNEI.

The chain joins TRBV27 to TRBJ1-2; 7 nucleotides agree with TRBD1. Germline CDR1 reads MNHEY; CDR2 reads SMNVEV (reference sequence). The trim removed 5 bases at V and 4 bases at J, leaving 13 bases unmatched. The CDR3 is made up of 16 amino acids. CDR3 sequence reads: CASSPLALGTAYGYTF. For the CDR3, the DNA is TGTGCCAGCAGTCCCCTGGCCCTCGGGACAGCCTATGGCTACACCTTC.

The chain employs TRBV7-3 and TRBJ2-1, with D unclear. This CDR3 spans 13 amino acids. Germline values: CDR1 SGHTA, CDR2 FQGTGA. The V and J ends lost 4 bases and 7 bases respectively, with 11 bases between them. For the CDR3, the DNA is TGTGCCAGCAGCTCCCATGGGCCAAATGAGCAGTTCTTC. Residues: CASSSHGPNEQFF.

The rearrangement joins TRBV6-1 to TRBJ1-2, with TRBD1 identical over 7 bases. With V trimmed by 6 bases and J by 4 bases, 8 bases remained unmatched. Germline values: CDR1 MNHNS, CDR2 SASEGT. CDR3 size: 14 residues. CDR3 amino acids: CASSQRQGSYGYTF. The CDR3 nucleotides read TGTGCCAGCAGCCAGAGACAGGGCTCCTATGGCTACACCTTC.

The V gene is TRBV9, the J gene TRBJ1-1, with a tentative D call TRBD1 (5 bases). Trimming removed 4 bases from V and 0 bases from J, with 16 bases in between. There are 16 residues in the CDR3. Germline V lookup: CDR1 SGDLS, CDR2 YYNGEE. The CDR3 loop reads CASSQTQVLVNTEAFF. Written as DNA, the CDR3 is TGTGCCAGCAGCCAGACACAGGTGTTGGTGAACACTGAAGCTTTCTTT.

The V and J genes are TRBV5-1 and TRBJ1-3, with D perhaps matching TRBD1 (6 bases). This CDR3 contains 15 residues. Germline V gives CDR1 SGHRS, CDR2 YFSETQ. Between the trimmed V and J ends, which lost 2 bases and 3 bases, there was a span of 12 bases. CDR3 coding DNA: TGCGCCAGCAGCTTCCTACAGGGCCTTGGAAACACCATATATTTT. This codes for CASSFLQGLGNTIYF. The full variable domain, completed using reference TRBV5-1 and TRBJ1-3, is KAGVTQTPRYLIKTRGQQVTLSCSPISGHRSVSWYQQTPGQGLQFLFEYFSETQRNKGNFPGRFSGRQFSNSRSEMNVSTLELGDSALYLCASSFLQGLGNTIYFGEGSWLTVV.

The chain couples TRBV7-9 to TRBJ1-2, with TRBD1 identical over 10 bases. CDR3 length equals 14 residues. The germline V gene has CDR1 SEHNR and CDR2 FQNEAQ (reference sequence). V shed 11 bases and J 8 bases; nucleotides not matched to a gene: 14. CDR3 sequence (DNA): TGTGCCGGCCTGGACAGGGGGTATGGCGGGGGCTACACCTTC. This translates into CAGLDRGYGGGYTF.

The chain links TRBV28 to TRBJ2-5; 7 bases map to TRBD1. After removal of 4 bases from V and 1 base from J, the junction contained 6 bases not matched to a gene. The CDR3 is 15 residues long. Germline V gene lookup returns CDR1 MDHEN and CDR2 SYDVKM. The CDR3 nucleotides read TGTGCCAGCAGTTCCAACCGGGACAGCCAAGAGACCCAGTACTTC. The encoded protein is CASSSNRDSQETQYF. The full variable domain, completed using reference TRBV28 and TRBJ2-5, is DVKVTQSSRYLVKRTGEKVFLECVQDMDHENMFWYRQDPGLGLRLIYFSYDVKMKEKGDIPEGYSVSREKKERFSLILESASTNQTSMYLCASSSNRDSQETQYFGPGTRLLVL.

CDR3: CARGRRNEKLFF. DNA for the CDR3: TGTGCCAGGGGGCGGCGAAATGAAAAACTGTTTTTT. This chain uses TRBV2 with TRBJ1-4, with D perhaps TRBD1 (5 bases). Germline assignment: CDR1 SNHLY and CDR2 FYNNEI. V lost 9 bases and J 5 bases, leaving 10 bases between the germline ends. The CDR3 runs 12 residues.

The rearrangement links TRBV6-5 to TRBJ2-3; the D gene is possibly TRBD1 (5 bases). This CDR3 contains 16 residues. V lost 2 bases, J lost 6 bases, and 18 bases lay in between. The V gene's germline CDR1 is MNHEY and CDR2 SVGAGI. The CDR3 spells CASSYIQDTGTDTQYF. The CDR3, as DNA: TGTGCCAGCAGTTACATCCAGGACACGGGTACTGATACGCAGTATTTT.

This clone has only a few counts. The rearrangement uses TRBV6-6 and TRBJ1-1; D is possibly TRBD1 (6 bases). Trimming cost V 2 bases and J 1 base, with 8 bases left between them. The CDR3 is made up of 14 amino acids. Germline V lookup: CDR1 MNHNY, CDR2 SVGAGI (reference sequence). The CDR3 is CASSYLTGNTEAFF. CDR3 nucleotide sequence: TGTGCCAGCAGTTACCTGACAGGGAACACTGAAGCTTTCTTT.

The rearrangement uses TRBV28 and TRBJ2-4; 8 bases are shared with TRBD1. CDR3 length: 15 residues. The germline CDR1 and CDR2 sequences are MDHEN and SYDVKM. The trim removed 3 bases at V and 7 bases at J, leaving 8 bases unmatched. As DNA, the CDR3 is TGTGCCAGCAGTTTTGTTTTGCAGGGGGCGAACATTCAGTACTTC. Amino acids: CASSFVLQGANIQYF.

The gene calls are TRBV9 and TRBJ2-5; 7 bases map to TRBD1. The length of the CDR3 is 15 residues. The germline gives CDR1 SGDLS, CDR2 YYNGEE. V lost 4 bases, J lost 5 bases, and 11 bases stayed unmatched. This CDR3 reads CASSSYTGDRETQYF. The CDR3 DNA is TGTGCCAGCAGCTCTTATACAGGGGACCGGGAGACCCAGTACTTC.

V usage is TRBV2 and J usage is TRBJ2-3; D may be TRBD2 (6 bases). Germline assignment: CDR1 SNHLY and CDR2 FYNNEI. CDR3 size: 12 residues. Trimming stripped 6 bases from V and 5 bases from J, with 9 bases between. CDR3 bases: TGTGCCAGCAGCACCGGGGGAGATACGCAGTATTTT. Its protein product is CASSTGGDTQYF. The whole variable domain, remainder taken from reference TRBV2 and TRBJ2-3, is EPEVTQTPSHQVTQMGQEVILRCVPISNHLYFYWYRQILGQKVEFLVSFYNNEISEKSEIFDDQFSVERPDGSNFTLKIRSTKLEDSAMYFCASSTGGDTQYFGPGTRLTVL.

V is TRBV18 and J is TRBJ1-6, with a weak D call TRBD1 (5 bases). The germline V gene encodes CDR1 KGHSH and CDR2 LQKENI. V lost 1 base and J 5 bases, leaving 9 bases between the germline ends. CDR3 length equals 15 residues. CDR3 in amino acids: CASSPQGPNNSPLHF. In DNA, the CDR3 is TGTGCCAGCTCACCACAGGGGCCCAATAATTCACCCCTCCACTTT.

V gene TRBV21-1 combines with J gene TRBJ1-1. TRBV21-1 is a listed pseudogene. The CDR3 is 16 residues long. The CDR3 sequence: CASSPWEGLMNTEAFF. The DNA of the CDR3 is TGTGCCAGCAGCCCTTGGGAAGGACTTATGAACACTGAAGCTTTCTTT.

This clone was recorded only once. The junction shows a germline mismatch at one end, possibly a read error. This chain joins TRBV6-5 and TRBJ1-2, with D possibly TRBD1 on 5 matching bases. The CDR3 loop spans 13 amino acids. Germline V lookup: CDR1 MNHEY, CDR2 SVGAGI. The CDR3 nucleotides are TGTGCCAGCAGTCACTCCCAGGGCGATGGCTACACCTTC. Translating gives CASSHSQGDGYTF.

The rearrangement uses TRBV2 and TRBJ2-7, with 11 positions matching TRBD1. The CDR3 runs to 17 residues. Germline V CDR1 and CDR2: SNHLY, FYNNEI. With 6 bases clipped from V and 1 base from J, the junction kept 11 bases outside the gene matches. The CDR3 nucleotides are TGTGCCAGCAGCATCCTAGACCGGGACAGGGGGTCCTACGAGCAGTACTTC. Its protein is CASSILDRDRGSYEQYF.

The V call is TRBV5-1, the J call TRBJ2-7, with a weak D call TRBD2 (5 bases). V lost 3 bases to trimming and J lost 0 bases, with 13 bases between them. CDR1 and CDR2 (germline): SGHRS, YFSETQ. The CDR3 consists of 15 residues. The CDR3 nucleotides are TGCGCCAGCAGCTCGGCCGCGGGCTACTCCTACGAGCAGTACTTC. Its translation is CASSSAAGYSYEQYF.

The V gene is TRBV19, the J gene TRBJ2-3, with a tentative D call TRBD2 (6 bases). Trimming took off 3 bases at V and 6 bases at J, with 19 bases between the two ends. The CDR3 is made up of 16 amino acids. CDR1 LNHDA and CDR2 SQIVND come from the germline V gene (reference sequence). CDR3 protein: CASSMYSGSMGDTQYF. The CDR3 bases are TGTGCCAGTAGTATGTATAGCGGATCGATGGGGGATACGCAGTATTTT.

The chain recombines TRBV6-5 with TRBJ2-3; a weak D match, TRBD1 (6 bases). V lost 2 bases and J lost 0, with 9 bases in between. Looked up from germline, CDR1 is MNHEY and CDR2 is SVGAGI. The CDR3 covers 15 residues. As DNA, the CDR3 is TGTGCCAGCAGTTACGGTACAGGGAGCACAGATACGCAGTATTTT. This encodes CASSYGTGSTDTQYF.

This clone was seen a few times. The V call is TRBV19, the J call TRBJ1-5, with D possibly TRBD1 on 5 matching bases. Germline V gene sequence: CDR1 LNHDA, CDR2 SQIVND (reference sequence). V dropped 4 bases and J dropped 0 bases, with 16 bases sitting between them. The CDR3 contains 17 residues. The CDR3 is CASSTQGIGPSNQPQHF. The CDR3, as DNA: TGTGCCAGTAGTACCCAGGGTATCGGGCCTAGCAATCAGCCCCAGCATTTT. The complete variable domain, with remaining parts taken from reference TRBV19 and TRBJ1-5, reads DGGITQSPKYLFRKEGQNVTLSCEQNLNHDAMYWYRQDPGQGLRLIYYSQIVNDFQKGDIAEGYSVSREKKESFPLTVTSAQKNPTAFYLCASSTQGIGPSNQPQHFGDGTRLSIL.

The genes are TRBV7-8 and TRBJ2-7; D not resolved. This CDR3 has 15 amino acids. Germline V CDR1 and CDR2: SGHVS, FQNEAQ. V lost 5 bases and J 0 bases, leaving 14 bases between the germline ends. The CDR3: CASSPDPAVSYEQYF. CDR3 bases: TGTGCCAGCAGCCCTGATCCGGCGGTCTCCTACGAGCAGTACTTC.